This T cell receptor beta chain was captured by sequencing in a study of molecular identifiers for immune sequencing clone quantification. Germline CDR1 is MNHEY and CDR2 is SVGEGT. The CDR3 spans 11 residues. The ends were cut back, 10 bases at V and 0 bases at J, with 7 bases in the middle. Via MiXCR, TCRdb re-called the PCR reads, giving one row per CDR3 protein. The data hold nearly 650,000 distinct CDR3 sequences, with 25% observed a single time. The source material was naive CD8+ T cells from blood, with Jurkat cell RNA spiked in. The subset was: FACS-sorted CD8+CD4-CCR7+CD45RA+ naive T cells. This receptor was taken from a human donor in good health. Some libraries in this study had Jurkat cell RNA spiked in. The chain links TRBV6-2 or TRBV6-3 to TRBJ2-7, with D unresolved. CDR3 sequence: CATRISYEQYF. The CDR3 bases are TGTGCCACGCGCATCTCCTACGAGCAGTACTTC.